Shown below are 25 T cell receptor beta chains from a single sample sequenced in a study of memory CD4+ T cells and cytomegalovirus serostatus (dated 2019 in TCRdb). Libraries came from the immunoSEQ multiplex PCR assay. In TCRdb, the immuneACCESS table is reduced to in-frame sequences with V and J assigned. These tables do not hold every clone; where another copy was compared, an unresolved V gene accounts for under half, and the others remain unexplained. In all, the sample holds some 48,000 clones, and 78% of those were seen once. The ten largest make up less than 0.85% of the sample. A FACSAria II was used to sort memory CD4+ T cells, defined as single viable CD3+CD4+CD8-CD45RO+ cells. The sequencing input was memory CD4+ T cells from blood. These receptors originate from an adult in good health and CMV-seronegative.

This clone was recorded only once. CDR3 coding DNA: TGTGCCAGCAGTTTCCCCCGACTAGCGGGAGACAACGGGGAGCTGTTTTTT. It translates to CASSFPRLAGDNGELFF. J is TRBJ2-2 and V is TRBV28; 12 bases line up with TRBD2. CDR1 and CDR2 (germline): MDHEN, SYDVKM. V was pared by 3 bases and J by 7 bases, with 9 bases of the junction left unmatched. This CDR3 comprises 17 residues. Filled out from reference TRBV28 and TRBJ2-2, the complete variable domain reads DVKVTQSSRYLVKRTGEKVFLECVQDMDHENMFWYRQDPGLGLRLIYFSYDVKMKEKGDIPEGYSVSREKKERFSLILESASTNQTSMYLCASSFPRLAGDNGELFFGEGSRLTVL.

The V call is TRBV5-4, the J call TRBJ2-4, with D uncertain. CDR1 is SGHNT, CDR2 YYREEE, per germline (reference sequence). The ends were cut back, 4 bases at V and 0 bases at J, with 5 bases in the middle. This CDR3 comprises 13 residues. CDR3 sequence reads: CASSGEAKNIQYF. In DNA form, the CDR3 reads TGTGCCAGCAGCGGGGAAGCCAAAAACATTCAGTACTTC.

This clone came up once. This sequence joins TRBV30 and TRBJ2-7; no firm D call. The CDR3 is 12 amino acids. The germline gives CDR1 GTSNPN, CDR2 SVGIG (reference sequence). Trimming took 3 bases from V and 2 from J, leaving 8 bases between them. The chain's CDR3 is CAWSRRTYEQYF. The CDR3 DNA is TGTGCCTGGAGCAGGCGGACCTACGAGCAGTACTTC. The full variable domain, rest sourced from reference TRBV30 and TRBJ2-7, is SQTIHQWPATLVQPVGSPLSLECTVEGTSNPNLYWYRQAAGRGLQLLFYSVGIGQISSEVPQNLSASRPQDRQFILSSKKLLLSDSGFYLCAWSRRTYEQYFGPGTRLTVT.

The gene calls are TRBV5-5 and TRBJ2-7, with 10 positions matching TRBD1. Germline trimming cut 0 bases from V and 0 bases from J; bases unmatched to any gene: 3. This CDR3 has 16 amino acids. Germline loops: CDR1 SGHKS, CDR2 YYEKEE (reference sequence). The CDR3 sequence: CASSLARQGASYEQYF. The DNA of the CDR3 is TGTGCCAGCAGCTTGGCACGACAGGGGGCCTCCTACGAGCAGTACTTC.

The gene calls are TRBV7-2 and TRBJ2-7; 7 positions match TRBD1. The CDR3 loop spans 13 amino acids. V lost 2 bases, J lost 6 bases, and 4 bases stayed unmatched. Germline V gives CDR1 SGHTA, CDR2 FQGNSA. CDR3 nucleotides: TGTGCCAGCAGCTTAACGAACAGGGGCGAGCAGTACTTC. Translating it yields CASSLTNRGEQYF.

The chain carries TRBV5-1 and TRBJ2-1, with 9 bases identical to TRBD1. CDR3 length equals 15 residues. V gave up 1 base and J gave up 8 bases; unmatched junction bases: 7. CDR1 SGHRS and CDR2 YFSETQ come from the germline V gene. For the CDR3, the DNA is TGCGCCAGCAGCTTGCAGGACAGGGGTGCGGATGAGCAGTTCTTC. It specifies CASSLQDRGADEQFF.

There are a few counts of this clone. The chain is built from TRBV4-1 and TRBJ1-1; D is perhaps TRBD1 (6 bases). This CDR3 comprises 14 residues. Germline CDR1 is MGHRA and CDR2 is YSYEKL. Trimming removed 6 bases from V and 6 bases from J, with 17 bases in between. CDR3 amino acids: CASRGAGGVAEAFF. The CDR3 DNA follows: TGCGCCAGCAGGGGGGCGGGGGGCGTTGCTGAAGCTTTCTTT.

CDR3: CASSEPERAEAFF. CDR3 bases: TGTGCCAGCAGTGAACCCGAGAGGGCTGAAGCTTTCTTT. The chain joins TRBV6-1 to TRBJ1-1; D is unresolved. The germline V gene has CDR1 MNHNS and CDR2 SASEGT. The ends were cut back, 2 bases at V and 6 bases at J, with 10 bases in the middle. The CDR3 extends over 13 amino acids.

This clone was seen a handful of times. This sequence joins TRBV7-9 and TRBJ2-3; TRBD2 matches at 12 bases. The CDR3 length is 17 residues. V lost 0 bases and J lost 3; bases outside the gene matches: 4. Germline CDR1 reads SEHNR; CDR2 reads FQNEAQ (reference sequence). This CDR3 reads CASSLASGTSGTDTQYF. The CDR3 coding sequence is TGTGCCAGCAGCTTAGCGTCCGGGACTAGCGGGACAGATACGCAGTATTTT.

The chain carries TRBV5-1 and TRBJ2-1, with D possibly called TRBD1 or TRBD2 (5 bases each). The CDR3 extends over 15 amino acids. From germline, CDR1 is SGHRS and CDR2 YFSETQ. Trimming took off 4 bases at V and 0 bases at J, with 11 bases between the two ends. CDR3 protein: CASSGDVNSYNEQFF. The CDR3 DNA reads TGCGCCAGCAGCGGGGACGTGAACTCCTACAATGAGCAGTTCTTC.

This clone was seen a few times. The gene calls are TRBV25-1 and TRBJ2-7; 9 bases are a match to TRBD2. The V gene's germline CDR1 is MGHDK and CDR2 SYGVNS. V lost 7 bases, J lost 3 bases, and 4 bases stayed unmatched. This CDR3 has 13 amino acids. The CDR3 sequence: CASNGGRDYEQYF. CDR3 DNA sequence: TGTGCCAGCAATGGCGGGAGGGACTACGAGCAGTACTTC.

V gene TRBV19 combines with J gene TRBJ2-7, with 8 bases that match TRBD1. The germline CDR1 and CDR2 sequences are LNHDA and SQIVND (reference sequence). Germline trimming cut 5 bases from V and 4 bases from J; bases unmatched to any gene: 10. The CDR3 loop spans 15 amino acids. CDR3 sequence reads: CASSLQAGGRYEQYF. CDR3 nucleotide sequence: TGTGCCAGTAGTCTGCAAGCAGGGGGCAGGTACGAGCAGTACTTC.

The rearrangement uses TRBV7-9 and TRBJ2-2; D not certain. Germline V gives CDR1 SEHNR, CDR2 FQNEAQ (reference sequence). The CDR3 covers 11 residues. The V and J ends lost 11 bases and 3 bases respectively, with 7 bases between them. Here the CDR3 DNA reads TGTGCCGCCCAGGACACCGGGGAGCTGTTTTTT. It translates to CAAQDTGELFF.

V gene TRBV19 combines with J gene TRBJ1-5; 7 bases match TRBD1. The ends lost 4 bases at V and 6 bases at J; junction bases unmatched: 9. Looked up from germline, CDR1 is LNHDA and CDR2 is SQIVND (reference sequence). This CDR3 has 15 amino acids. The CDR3 loop reads CASSKAGGLGQPQHF. The CDR3, as DNA: TGTGCCAGTAGTAAGGCAGGGGGGCTCGGTCAGCCCCAGCATTTT.

CDR3 in amino acids: CASSGEGRESYYNEQFF. The CDR3 nucleotides are TGTGCCAGCAGCGGAGAAGGGCGGGAGAGCTACTACAATGAGCAGTTCTTC. The chain couples TRBV11-2 to TRBJ2-1; 7 positions match TRBD2. CDR3 length: 17 amino acids. Germline V gives CDR1 SGHAT, CDR2 FQNNGV. V lost 5 bases and J lost 3; bases outside the gene matches: 13.

The chain recombines TRBV19 with TRBJ1-1; 7 nucleotides match TRBD1. The CDR3 is 15 amino acids. Germline-derived CDR1 and CDR2 are LNHDA and SQIVND (reference sequence). V lost 4 bases and J lost 4; bases outside the gene matches: 9. CDR3 bases: TGTGCCAGTAGTAGTGCGGACAGGAGGAGCACTGAAGCTTTCTTT. The encoded protein is CASSSADRRSTEAFF.

This CDR3 reads CASSPASRQGGTKNIQYF. DNA of the CDR3: TGTGCCAGCTCACCGGCTTCCCGACAGGGTGGGACCAAAAACATTCAGTACTTC. The rearrangement uses TRBV18 and TRBJ2-4; 7 bases line up with TRBD1. V lost 3 bases and J lost 2; bases outside the gene matches: 13. CDR3 length: 18 residues. Germline CDR1 KGHSH, CDR2 LQKENI.

J is TRBJ1-3 and V is TRBV7-9; D is uncertain. V lost 4 bases and J lost 0, with 1 base in between. Germline assignment: CDR1 SEHNR and CDR2 FQNEAQ (reference sequence). This CDR3 has 12 residues. The CDR3 spells CASSYSGNTIYF. Here the CDR3 DNA reads TGTGCCAGCAGCTACTCTGGAAACACCATATATTTT.

The CDR3 coding sequence is TGTGCCAGCAGCCAAGAATGGAGCCAGGGATCTGGAAACACCATATATTTT. Encoded protein: CASSQEWSQGSGNTIYF. The rearrangement joins TRBV4-2 to TRBJ1-3; a weak D match, TRBD1 (5 bases). Germline CDR1 is LGHNA and CDR2 is YNFKEQ. V gave up 0 bases and J gave up 1 base, with 13 bases separating them. The CDR3 is 17 amino acids.

The rearrangement uses TRBV9 and TRBJ2-3; TRBD2 aligns across 12 bases. The CDR3 extends over 16 amino acids. V lost 1 base and J lost 5; bases outside the gene matches: 5. Germline values: CDR1 SGDLS, CDR2 YYNGEE. CDR3 DNA: TGTGCCAGCAGCGTACTAGCGGGGGGGCAGGGAGATACGCAGTATTTT. It is translated as CASSVLAGGQGDTQYF.

The V call is TRBV30, the J call TRBJ1-6, with D possibly being TRBD1 (6 bases). This CDR3 region has 15 residues. Trimming removed 3 bases at V and 2 bases at J, with 11 bases between. Germline loops: CDR1 GTSNPN, CDR2 SVGIG (reference sequence). The CDR3 DNA follows: TGTGCCTGGAGAGGGGACAATCCCTATAATTCACCCCTCCACTTT. As protein: CAWRGDNPYNSPLHF. The full variable domain, in which reference TRBV30 and TRBJ1-6 provide the parts outside the CDR3, is SQTIHQWPATLVQPVGSPLSLECTVEGTSNPNLYWYRQAAGRGLQLLFYSVGIGQISSEVPQNLSASRPQDRQFILSSKKLLLSDSGFYLCAWRGDNPYNSPLHFGNGTRLTVT.

The rearrangement uses TRBV5-1 and TRBJ1-1; D gene uncertain. CDR3 length: 15 residues. Trimming removed 0 bases from V and 2 bases from J, with 11 bases in between. Germline V gives CDR1 SGHRS, CDR2 YFSETQ. CDR3 sequence reads: CASSLAAEPNTEAFF. CDR3 coding DNA: TGCGCCAGCAGCTTGGCGGCCGAACCCAACACTGAAGCTTTCTTT.

In this sample, this clone turned up once. The J gene is TRBJ2-7, the V gene TRBV27; D perhaps matches TRBD1 (6 bases). The ends were cut back, 6 bases at V and 0 bases at J, with 15 bases in the middle. The CDR3 is 15 residues long. CDR1 and CDR2 (germline): MNHEY, SMNVEV (reference sequence). The CDR3 coding sequence is TGTGCCAGCAGCATTTGGGGGCTGAGCTCCTACGAGCAGTACTTC. Residues: CASSIWGLSSYEQYF.

The chain is built from TRBV5-1 and TRBJ1-6; tentatively, D is TRBD1 (5 bases). Germline CDR1 and CDR2: SGHRS and YFSETQ. V was shortened by 3 bases and J by 5 bases, with 18 bases between the two germline ends. This CDR3 comprises 17 residues. The CDR3 reads CASSSTVPSANNSPLHF. CDR3 DNA sequence: TGCGCCAGCAGCTCGACAGTCCCTAGCGCCAATAATTCACCCCTCCACTTT.

This chain connects TRBV4-1 to TRBJ2-5, with a weak D call TRBD2 (6 bases). V lost 4 bases to trimming and J lost 4 bases, with 16 bases between them. The CDR3 consists of 15 residues. Germline-derived CDR1 and CDR2 are MGHRA and YSYEKL. The CDR3 sequence: CASSPSAGSRETQYF. The CDR3 DNA reads TGCGCCAGCAGCCCCTCGGCGGGAAGTCGAGAGACCCAGTACTTC.